The 11 T cell receptor beta chains below all came from one sample that was sequenced in a study of blood T cell repertoires in COVID-19. Using immunoSEQ multiplex PCR, the repertoire was profiled, and TCRdb retains in-frame clones only, with some absent. The sample holds around 390,000 clones; around nine tenths are singletons and the top ten take roughly 9.4%. Sequencing used PBMCs or T cells enriched from blood (not recorded which). Every receptor here comes from a woman aged 45-65 years who had recovered from COVID-19.

The chain couples TRBV30 to TRBJ1-2, with D uncertain. Trimming took 5 bases from V and 4 from J, leaving 14 bases between them. Germline CDR1 reads GTSNPN; CDR2 reads SVGIG (reference sequence). CDR3 length equals 13 residues. As DNA, the CDR3 is TGTGCCTGGTTCCCGTTGTCCTCCTATGGCTACACCTTC. Translation gives CAWFPLSSYGYTF.

The chain combines TRBV5-1 with TRBJ1-1; 9 bases are a match to TRBD1. The CDR3 sequence is 15 residues long. Germline V lookup: CDR1 SGHRS, CDR2 YFSETQ. V trimming: 2 bases; J trimming: 5 bases; junction bases outside the gene matches: 7. CDR3 in DNA: TGCGCCAGCAGCTTTGATACAGGGGGCTGGACTGAAGCTTTCTTT. The encoded protein is CASSFDTGGWTEAFF.

This clone occurred once. This rearrangement joins TRBV10-3 to TRBJ2-3; 11 bases are a match to TRBD2. V lost 6 bases, J lost 2 bases, and 7 bases stayed unmatched. The CDR3 has 16 amino acids. The germline V gene has CDR1 ENHRY and CDR2 SYGVKD. The CDR3 DNA follows: TGTGCCATCAGCTCCGGGACTAGCGGCTACACAGATACGCAGTATTTT. Its translation: CAISSGTSGYTDTQYF.

The chain carries TRBV5-8 and TRBJ2-1, with D perhaps matching TRBD2 (6 bases). There are 17 residues in the CDR3. Germline CDR1 and CDR2: SGHTS and YDEGEE. Trimming took off 3 bases at V and 0 bases at J, with 16 bases between the two ends. The CDR3 reads CASSSGESSFSYNEQFF. DNA of the CDR3: TGTGCCAGCAGCTCGGGAGAGAGTTCCTTCTCCTACAATGAGCAGTTCTTC.

Only a few counts were recorded for this clone. The V call is TRBV18, the J call TRBJ2-2; D is ambiguous. V was trimmed by 5 bases and J by 1 base, leaving 14 bases between them. The CDR3 sequence is 16 residues long. CDR1 and CDR2 (germline): KGHSH, LQKENI. The DNA of the CDR3 is TGTGCCAGCTCAACCCCATCGAGCCTGAACACCGGGGAGCTGTTTTTT. Residues: CASSTPSSLNTGELFF.

The chain uses TRBV6-4 and TRBJ2-3, with 14 bases lining up with TRBD2. The CDR3 contains 17 residues. Trimming at V came to 6 bases and at J to 5 bases, leaving 10 bases not matched to a gene. CDR1 and CDR2 from the germline V gene are MRHNA and SNTAGT. The CDR3 loop reads CASSGPGTSGSKDTQYF. The CDR3 coding sequence is TGTGCCAGCAGCGGCCCCGGGACTAGCGGGAGTAAAGATACGCAGTATTTT.

The chain links TRBV27 to TRBJ2-3, with 9 bases identical to TRBD2. Germline CDR1 and CDR2: MNHEY and SMNVEV (reference sequence). The junction had 6 bases not matched to a gene; V was cut back by 2 bases and J by 0 bases. This CDR3 is 17 amino acids long. The CDR3 region has the DNA TGTGCCAGCAGTTTACTAGCGGGGCTAGCTAGCACAGATACGCAGTATTTT. Translating it yields CASSLLAGLASTDTQYF.

In its sample, this clone was seen many times. The genes are TRBV3-1 (or the pseudogene TRBV3-2) and TRBJ1-5, with 8 bases identical to TRBD1. V lost 1 base, J lost 6 bases, and 5 bases stayed unmatched. Germline V gene data show CDR1 as LGHDT and CDR2 as YNNKEL (reference sequence). The CDR3 sequence is 15 residues long. CDR3 sequence reads: CASSQGTGKGQPQHF. The CDR3, as DNA: TGTGCCAGCAGCCAAGGGACAGGGAAGGGTCAGCCCCAGCATTTT.

The rearrangement joins TRBV7-6 to TRBJ2-1, with 13 bases aligning to TRBD2. V lost 6 bases to trimming and J lost 5 bases; unmatched junction nucleotides: 4. This CDR3 is built from 15 residues. Germline CDR1 and CDR2: SGHVS and FNYEAQ. CDR3 in amino acids: CASSEGLAGHNEQFF. CDR3 DNA: TGTGCCAGCAGTGAGGGACTAGCGGGGCACAATGAGCAGTTCTTC.

As regards this clone: Other DNA sequences from this sample encode an identical CDR3 as well. The rearrangement joins TRBV18 to TRBJ2-7; no clear D gene. The CDR3 consists of 13 residues. With 3 bases removed from V and 0 bases from J, the gap between germline ends came to 6 bases. Per germline, CDR1 KGHSH and CDR2 LQKENI. The CDR3 region has the DNA TGTGCCAGCTCACCGGGCAGCTCCTACGAGCAGTACTTC. This encodes CASSPGSSYEQYF.

This chain connects TRBV7-6 to TRBJ2-3; TRBD2 might be the D (5 bases). Between the trimmed V and J ends, which lost 5 bases and 1 base, there was a span of 13 bases. Germline CDR1 is SGHVS and CDR2 is FNYEAQ. The CDR3 consists of 15 residues. The CDR3 sequence: CASSAPGLGTDTQYF. DNA for the CDR3: TGTGCCAGCAGCGCACCCGGACTTGGCACAGATACGCAGTATTTT.